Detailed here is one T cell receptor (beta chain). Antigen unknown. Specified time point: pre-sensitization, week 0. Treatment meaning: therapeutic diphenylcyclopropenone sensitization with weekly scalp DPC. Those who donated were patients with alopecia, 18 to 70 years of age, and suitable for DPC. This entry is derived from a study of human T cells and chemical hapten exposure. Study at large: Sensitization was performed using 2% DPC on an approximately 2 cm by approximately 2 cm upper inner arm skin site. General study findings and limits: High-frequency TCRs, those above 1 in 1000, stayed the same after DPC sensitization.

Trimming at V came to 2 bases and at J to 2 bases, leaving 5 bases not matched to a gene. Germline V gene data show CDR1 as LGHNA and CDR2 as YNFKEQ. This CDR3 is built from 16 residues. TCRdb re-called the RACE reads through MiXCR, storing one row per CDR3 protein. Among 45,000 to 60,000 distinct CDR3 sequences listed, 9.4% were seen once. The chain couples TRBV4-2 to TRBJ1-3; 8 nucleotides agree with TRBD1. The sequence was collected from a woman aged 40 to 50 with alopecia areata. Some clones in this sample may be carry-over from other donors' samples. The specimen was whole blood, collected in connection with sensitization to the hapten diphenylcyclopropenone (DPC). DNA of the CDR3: TGTGCCAGCAGCCAACGGACAGGGACACCTGGAAACACCATATATTTT. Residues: CASSQRTGTPGNTIYF.